The next 26 T cell receptor beta chains were all read from a single sample in a study of T cells in Graves' hyperthyroidism and ophthalmopathy. Authors of the study amplified TCR beta CDR3 regions from RNA transcripts. RT-PCR in the first round (using the HTBI primer set) targeted the TCR CDR3. TCRdb processed the multiplex PCR reads anew with MiXCR; each CDR3 protein has one entry. Altogether about 200,000 distinct CDR3 sequences are present, less than 20% being singletons, with the ten largest covering roughly 55%. Sequencing input: blood. The receptors come from a woman between 45 and 65 years old with Graves' hyperthyroidism.

The chain is built from TRBV24-1 and TRBJ2-3, with D hard to call. This CDR3 is 15 amino acids long. Trimming stripped 2 bases from V and 4 bases from J, with 12 bases between. The V gene's germline CDR1 is KGHDR and CDR2 SFDVKD. DNA of the CDR3: TGTGCCACCAGTGATTCGGCGAGGAATCCAGATACGCAGTATTTT. Amino acids: CATSDSARNPDTQYF.

This clonotype was recorded a few times. The V call is TRBV5-1, the J call TRBJ1-5, with 9 nucleotides matching TRBD1. J was trimmed by 11 bases and V by 2 bases; bases with no gene match: 5. The CDR3 spans 13 residues. Germline CDR1 and CDR2: SGHRS and YFSETQ. This CDR3 is CASSLRQGEAQHF. The CDR3 DNA reads as TGCGCCAGCAGCTTAAGACAGGGGGAGGCCCAGCATTTT.

This clonotype has at least ten counts. The rearrangement links TRBV5-1 to TRBJ2-7; no definite D call. The CDR3 extends over 15 amino acids. Germline CDR1 is SGHRS and CDR2 is YFSETQ. The ends were cut back, 0 bases at V and 0 bases at J, with 10 bases in the middle. DNA of the CDR3: TGCGCCAGCAGCTTGGAGGCGATCGCCTCCTACGAGCAGTACTTC. It encodes CASSLEAIASYEQYF.

CDR3 DNA sequence: TGCAGTGCCCTGACAGGGGGCCAGGAGACCCAGTACTTC. It codes for CSALTGGQETQYF. J is TRBJ2-5 and V is TRBV20-1; 10 bases fit TRBD1. CDR1 and CDR2 from the germline V gene are DFQATT and SNEGSKA (reference sequence). The CDR3 is made up of 13 amino acids. V shed 6 bases, J shed 5 bases, and the junction held 6 bases outside the gene matches.

This clonotype was counted at least ten times. V gene TRBV5-1 combines with J gene TRBJ1-2; no reliable D call. The germline V gene has CDR1 SGHRS and CDR2 YFSETQ. V lost 0 bases and J 5 bases, leaving 11 bases between the germline ends. CDR3 length: 14 residues. CDR3 DNA: TGCGCCAGCAGCTTGGTTACACGAGAGTATGGCTACACCTTC. It specifies CASSLVTREYGYTF.

This clonotype showed up many times. V and J are TRBV12-5 and TRBJ1-5, with TRBD1 as a possible D gene (6 bases). V was cut by 9 bases and J by 3 bases, with 15 bases left in between. Looked up from germline, CDR1 is LGHNT and CDR2 is FRNRAP. This CDR3 region has 14 residues. The CDR3 bases are TGTGCTAGCAAACAGGGTGCAGCCAATCAGCCCCAGCATTTT. Translating gives CASKQGAANQPQHF. The entire variable domain, with the rest obtained from reference TRBV12-5 and TRBJ1-5, is as follows: DARVTQTPRHKVTEMGQEVTMRCQPILGHNTVFWYRQTMMQGLELLAYFRNRAPLDDSGMPKDRFSAEMPDATLATLKIQPSEPRDSAVYFCASKQGAANQPQHFGDGTRLSIL.

This clonotype was recorded a few times. A much larger clone lies a single base off, so this may be a read error. This chain links TRBV15 with TRBJ1-2; D possibly corresponds to TRBD1 (6 bases). CDR1 and CDR2 from the germline V gene are LNHNV and YYDKDF (reference sequence). The CDR3 extends over 15 amino acids. The V and J ends lost 5 bases and 4 bases respectively, with 17 bases between them. The CDR3 loop is CATSVVRGAGYGYTF. In DNA form, the CDR3 reads TGTGCCACCAGCGTCGTCCGGGGGGCTGGCTATGGCTACACCTTC.

Of note for this clonotype: This may arise from a read error, as a much more abundant clone is one base away. This chain links TRBV30 with TRBJ1-4, with 10 bases identical to TRBD1. Germline loops: CDR1 GTSNPN, CDR2 SVGIG (reference sequence). This CDR3 contains 16 residues. V gave up 8 bases and J gave up 2 bases; unmatched junction bases: 11. The CDR3 sequence is CAGTAGTGVTNEKLFF. The CDR3 DNA sequence: TGTGCCGGGACAGCCGGGACAGGGGTCACTAATGAAAAACTGTTTTTT. The complete variable domain, with remaining parts taken from reference TRBV30 and TRBJ1-4, reads SQTIHQWPATLVQPVGSPLSLECTVEGTSNPNLYWYRQAAGRGLQLLFYSVGIGQISSEVPQNLSASRPQDRQFILSSKKLLLSDSGFYLCAGTAGTGVTNEKLFFGSGTQLSVL.

Many counts were recorded for this clonotype. For the CDR3, the DNA is TGTGCCACCAGTGATCCCCGGGAGACGGACGAGCAGTACTTC. Protein sequence: CATSDPRETDEQYF. The chain links TRBV24-1 to TRBJ2-7; tentatively, D is TRBD2 (6 bases). Trimming removed 3 bases from V and 5 bases from J, with 13 bases in between. The CDR3 extends over 14 amino acids. Germline V lookup: CDR1 KGHDR, CDR2 SFDVKD.

This clonotype was detected only once. This chain uses TRBV5-1 with TRBJ2-1, with D perhaps TRBD1 (6 bases). The CDR3 contains 12 residues. CDR1 SGHRS and CDR2 YFSETQ come from the germline V gene. V lost 4 bases and J lost 9, with 11 bases in between. DNA of the CDR3: TGCGCCAGCAGCGGCCAGGGGCGTGAGCAGTTCTTC. Protein sequence: CASSGQGREQFF.

This clonotype was recorded many times. The chain carries TRBV25-1 and TRBJ2-3; 8 nucleotides match TRBD2. The CDR3 has 19 amino acids. The germline gives CDR1 MGHDK, CDR2 SYGVNS. V shed 4 bases, J shed 0 bases, and the junction held 15 bases outside the gene matches. CDR3 sequence (DNA): TGTGCCAGCAGTGGCAGCGGGAGTCCCGTAGGCGATAGCACAGATACGCAGTATTTT. Translation gives CASSGSGSPVGDSTDTQYF.

This clonotype was counted only a few times. The DNA of the CDR3 is TGTGCCAGCAGTGAAAAAGGGTCAACTAATGAAAAACTGTTTTTT. Translated, it gives CASSEKGSTNEKLFF. The V and J genes are TRBV2 and TRBJ1-4; D gene unclear. Trimming removed 2 bases at V and 0 bases at J, with 7 bases between. CDR1 and CDR2 (germline): SNHLY, FYNNEI. The CDR3 contains 15 residues.

Points on this clonotype: With a much larger clone just one base away, this may be a read error. V and J are TRBV18 and TRBJ1-1; possible D gene TRBD1, 6 bases. The CDR3 runs 15 residues. Germline V CDR1 and CDR2: KGHSH, LQKENI. V lost 5 bases, J lost 5 bases, and 18 bases lay in between. The CDR3 here is CASSSTGAGVTEAFF. The CDR3 nucleotides are TGTGCCAGCTCATCGACCGGGGCAGGGGTAACTGAAGCTTTCTTT. Filled out from reference TRBV18 and TRBJ1-1, the complete variable domain reads NAGVMQNPRHLVRRRGQEARLRCSPMKGHSHVYWYRQLPEEGLKFMVYLQKENIIDESGMPKERFSAEFPKEGPSILRIQQVVRGDSAAYFCASSSTGAGVTEAFFGQGTRLTVV.

This clonotype showed up many times. The chain combines TRBV20-1 with TRBJ1-1, with a tentative D call TRBD1 (5 bases). V lost 3 bases, J lost 6 bases, and 20 bases lay in between. The CDR3 sequence is 15 residues long. CDR1 is DFQATT and CDR2 is SNEGSKA in the germline V gene (reference sequence). CDR3 in amino acids: CSASIPGPFVSEAFF. CDR3 DNA sequence: TGCAGTGCTAGCATTCCGGGACCCTTTGTCTCTGAAGCTTTCTTT.

This clonotype was detected many times. This rearrangement joins TRBV7-9 to TRBJ2-1; D is perhaps TRBD2 (5 bases). CDR3 size: 15 residues. V gave up 5 bases and J gave up 0 bases, with 11 bases separating them. Per the germline V gene, CDR1 is SEHNR and CDR2 is FQNEAQ (reference sequence). CDR3 loop: CASSPPGNSYNEQFF. The CDR3 DNA reads TGTGCCAGCAGCCCCCCGGGGAACTCCTACAATGAGCAGTTCTTC.

This clonotype was observed at least ten times. The V call is TRBV5-1, the J call TRBJ2-3, with 10 bases that match TRBD2. CDR1 SGHRS and CDR2 YFSETQ come from the germline V gene. V dropped 4 bases and J dropped 2; count of bases not matched to a gene: 4. The length of the CDR3 is 15 residues. The CDR3 region is CASSPGTSDTDTQYF. The CDR3, as DNA: TGCGCCAGCAGCCCCGGGACTAGCGACACAGATACGCAGTATTTT.

This clonotype showed up many times. This chain joins TRBV20-1 and TRBJ2-3, with a possible D match to TRBD2 (6 bases). V was shortened by 4 bases and J by 0 bases, with 14 bases between the two germline ends. CDR1 and CDR2 (germline): DFQATT, SNEGSKA (reference sequence). The length of the CDR3 is 15 residues. In DNA, the CDR3 is TGCAGTGCTATCTTCATGGGGACTAGCACAGATACGCAGTATTTT. Protein: CSAIFMGTSTDTQYF.

The chain carries TRBV7-2 and TRBJ2-3; D perhaps matches TRBD2 (5 bases). CDR3 length equals 14 residues. Per the germline V gene, CDR1 is SGHTA and CDR2 is FQGNSA. Trimming took off 5 bases at V and 2 bases at J, with 11 bases between the two ends. The CDR3 sequence: CASSPDFNTDTQYF. The CDR3 DNA reads as TGTGCCAGCAGCCCGGACTTCAACACAGATACGCAGTATTTT.

This clonotype was observed many times. This chain joins TRBV28 and TRBJ2-3, with D tentatively TRBD1 (6 bases). This CDR3 region has 15 residues. V was clipped by 1 base and J by 0 bases, with 8 bases between them. CDR1 MDHEN and CDR2 SYDVKM come from the germline V gene. The CDR3: CASSLLGASTDTQYF. The CDR3 DNA follows: TGTGCCAGCAGTTTATTGGGGGCTAGCACAGATACGCAGTATTTT.

This clonotype was observed a few times. The junction departs from germline at one end; a sequencing error may be responsible. The chain recombines TRBV5-1 with TRBJ1-1; possible D gene TRBD1, 6 bases. The germline CDR1 and CDR2 sequences are SGHRS and YFSETQ. The CDR3 extends over 15 amino acids. DNA of the CDR3: TGCGCCTGCAGCCCACAGGGTGGCCAAAACACTGAAGCTTTCTTT. Its protein is CACSPQGGQNTEAFF. Combining the CDR3 with reference TRBV5-1 and TRBJ1-1 gives the whole variable domain KAGVTQTPRYLIKTRGQQVTLSCSPISGHRSVSWYQQTPGQGLQFLFEYFSETQRNKGNFPGRFSGRQFSNSRSEMNVSTLELGDSALYLCACSPQGGQNTEAFFGQGTRLTVV.

In its sample, this clonotype was seen many times. This chain connects TRBV11-2 to TRBJ2-7, with 8 bases lining up with TRBD2. V was pared by 5 bases and J by 3 bases, with 9 bases of the junction left unmatched. The CDR3 is made up of 15 amino acids. CDR1 SGHAT and CDR2 FQNNGV come from the germline V gene. The CDR3 is CASSIERELFYEQYF. As DNA, the CDR3 is TGTGCCAGCAGCATTGAGCGGGAGCTATTCTACGAGCAGTACTTC.

This clonotype was picked up many times. DNA of the CDR3: TGTGCCAGCAGCAGTAGCGGGAGCCCAGATACGCAGTATTTT. Residues: CASSSSGSPDTQYF. The rearrangement joins TRBV5-5 to TRBJ2-3; TRBD2 matches 9 bases. The CDR3 extends over 14 amino acids. V lost 4 bases and J lost 4; bases outside the gene matches: 4. CDR1 SGHKS and CDR2 YYEKEE come from the germline V gene (reference sequence).

The chain joins TRBV6-1 to TRBJ2-2, with 7 bases fitting TRBD1. J gave up 7 bases and V 5 bases, and 10 bases lay outside the gene matches. The CDR3 runs to 15 residues. Per germline, CDR1 MNHNS and CDR2 SASEGT. The CDR3: CASSSQDRRGGELFF. The CDR3 DNA sequence: TGTGCCAGCAGTTCTCAGGACAGGAGAGGCGGGGAGCTGTTTTTT.

This chain links TRBV9 with TRBJ2-6, with D possibly matching TRBD2 (6 bases). Germline V gene sequence: CDR1 SGDLS, CDR2 YYNGEE. The CDR3 is 17 amino acids. The V and J ends lost 3 bases and 9 bases respectively, with 22 bases between them. CDR3 residues: CASSANFGEVEDNVLTF. In DNA, the CDR3 is TGTGCCAGCAGCGCTAACTTTGGGGAGGTCGAGGACAACGTCCTGACTTTC.

This clonotype came up many times. This chain joins TRBV12-3 or TRBV12-4 and TRBJ1-5, with 9 bases matching TRBD1. J was trimmed by 1 base and V by 6 bases; bases with no gene match: 4. The CDR3 sequence is 15 residues long. The chain's CDR3 is CASRLGQGSNQPQHF. The CDR3 DNA reads TGTGCCAGCAGATTGGGACAGGGAAGCAATCAGCCCCAGCATTTT.

This clonotype was counted at least ten times. CDR3 sequence reads: CASSLGGTNNEQFF. In DNA, the CDR3 is TGTGCCAGCAGCTTAGGGGGTACTAACAATGAGCAGTTCTTC. The chain uses TRBV11-3 and TRBJ2-1; D remains ambiguous. In germline, CDR1 is SGHNT, CDR2 YENEEA. V was cut by 1 base and J by 5 bases, with 9 bases left in between. The CDR3 sequence is 14 residues long. Variable domain in full (rest from reference TRBV11-3 and TRBJ2-1): EAGVVQSPRYKIIEKKQPVAFWCNPISGHNTLYWYLQNLGQGPELLIRYENEEAVDDSQLPKDRFSAERLKGVDSTLKIQPAELGDSAVYLCASSLGGTNNEQFFGPGTRLTVL.